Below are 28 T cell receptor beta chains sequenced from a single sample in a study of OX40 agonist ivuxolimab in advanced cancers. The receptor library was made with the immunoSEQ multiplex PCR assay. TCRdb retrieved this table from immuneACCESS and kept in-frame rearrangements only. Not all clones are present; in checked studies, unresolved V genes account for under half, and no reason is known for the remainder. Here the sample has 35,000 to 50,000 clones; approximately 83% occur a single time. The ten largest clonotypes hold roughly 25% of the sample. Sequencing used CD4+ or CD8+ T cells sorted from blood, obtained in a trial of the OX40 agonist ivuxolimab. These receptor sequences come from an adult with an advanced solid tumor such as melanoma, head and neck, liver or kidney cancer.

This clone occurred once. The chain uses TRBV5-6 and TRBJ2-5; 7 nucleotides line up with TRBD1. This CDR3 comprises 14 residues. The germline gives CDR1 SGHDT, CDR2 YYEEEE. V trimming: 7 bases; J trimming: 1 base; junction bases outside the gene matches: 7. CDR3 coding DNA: TGTGCCAGCGGGTTGGGACAGATCCAAGAGACCCAGTACTTC. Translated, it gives CASGLGQIQETQYF. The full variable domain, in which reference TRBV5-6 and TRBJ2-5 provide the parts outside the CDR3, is DAGVTQSPTHLIKTRGQQVTLRCSPKSGHDTVSWYQQALGQGPQFIFQYYEEEERQRGNFPDRFSGHQFPNYSSELNVNALLLGDSALYLCASGLGQIQETQYFGPGTRLLVL.

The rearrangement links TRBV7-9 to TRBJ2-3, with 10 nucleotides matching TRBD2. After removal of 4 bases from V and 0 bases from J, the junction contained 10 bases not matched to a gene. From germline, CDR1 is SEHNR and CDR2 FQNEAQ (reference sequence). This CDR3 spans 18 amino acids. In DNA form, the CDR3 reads TGTGCCAGCAGCTCTGTCGCGGCTAGCGGGGGAAGCACAGATACGCAGTATTTT. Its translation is CASSSVAASGGSTDTQYF. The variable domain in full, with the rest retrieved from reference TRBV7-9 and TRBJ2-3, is DTGVSQNPRHKITKRGQNVTFRCDPISEHNRLYWYRQTLGQGPEFLTYFQNEAQLEKSRLLSDRFSAERPKGSFSTLEIQRTEQGDSAMYLCASSSVAASGGSTDTQYFGPGTRLTVL.

The CDR3 coding sequence is TGTGCCAGCAGCTTGGATCCAGGTCGGCGGGAGACCCAGTACTTC. Translating gives CASSLDPGRRETQYF. The chain recombines TRBV7-3 with TRBJ2-5; D gene unclear. The V end lost 3 bases, the J end lost 5 bases, and 16 bases lay between the germline ends. The CDR3 is 15 residues long. Germline V gives CDR1 SGHTA, CDR2 FQGTGA.

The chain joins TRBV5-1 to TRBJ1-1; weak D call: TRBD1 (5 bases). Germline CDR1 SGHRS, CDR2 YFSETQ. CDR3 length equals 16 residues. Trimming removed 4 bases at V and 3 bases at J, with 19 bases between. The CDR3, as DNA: TGCGCCAGCAGCCCGTCACCCAGGGACGTTCACACTGAAGCTTTCTTT. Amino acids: CASSPSPRDVHTEAFF.

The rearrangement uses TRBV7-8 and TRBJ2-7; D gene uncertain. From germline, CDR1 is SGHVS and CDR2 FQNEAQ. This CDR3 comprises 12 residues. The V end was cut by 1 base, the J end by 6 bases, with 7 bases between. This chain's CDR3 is CASSLVRGEQYF. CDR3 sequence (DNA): TGTGCCAGCAGCTTAGTACGTGGCGAGCAGTACTTC.

CDR3 nucleotide sequence: TGTGCCAGTAGTACTACTAGCGCGACTTCCTACGAGCAGTACTTC. Translation gives CASSTTSATSYEQYF. The genes are TRBV19 and TRBJ2-5, with 7 bases lining up with TRBD2. With the DNA end fitting TRBJ2-7 better, the J assignment may be wrong. The CDR3 runs to 15 residues. Germline lookup yields CDR1 LNHDA and CDR2 SQIVND (reference sequence).

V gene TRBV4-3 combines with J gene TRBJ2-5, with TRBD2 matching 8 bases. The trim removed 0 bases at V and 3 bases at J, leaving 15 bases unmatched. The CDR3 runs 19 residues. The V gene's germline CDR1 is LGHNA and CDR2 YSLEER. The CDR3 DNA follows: TGCGCCAGCAGCCAAGATTGGCAGCCGGTAGCGGGACGTGAAGAGACCCAGTACTTC. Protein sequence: CASSQDWQPVAGREETQYF.

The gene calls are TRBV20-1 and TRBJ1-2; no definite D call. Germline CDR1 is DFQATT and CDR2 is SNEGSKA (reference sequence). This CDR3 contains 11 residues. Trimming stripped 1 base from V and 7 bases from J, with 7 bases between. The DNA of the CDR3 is TGCAGTGCTAGAGGATCAGTTGGCTACACCTTC. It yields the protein CSARGSVGYTF.

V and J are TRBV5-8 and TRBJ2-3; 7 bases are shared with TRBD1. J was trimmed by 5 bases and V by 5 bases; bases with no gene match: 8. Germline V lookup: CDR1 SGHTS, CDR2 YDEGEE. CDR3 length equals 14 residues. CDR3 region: CASSSLYRGDTQYF. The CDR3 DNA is TGTGCCAGCAGTTCCTTATACAGGGGAGATACGCAGTATTTT.

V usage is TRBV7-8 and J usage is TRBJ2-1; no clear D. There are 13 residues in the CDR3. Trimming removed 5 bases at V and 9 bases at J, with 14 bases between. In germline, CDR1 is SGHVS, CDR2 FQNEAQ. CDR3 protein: CASSAWSSGEQFF. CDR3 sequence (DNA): TGTGCCAGCAGCGCTTGGAGCTCGGGTGAGCAGTTCTTC.

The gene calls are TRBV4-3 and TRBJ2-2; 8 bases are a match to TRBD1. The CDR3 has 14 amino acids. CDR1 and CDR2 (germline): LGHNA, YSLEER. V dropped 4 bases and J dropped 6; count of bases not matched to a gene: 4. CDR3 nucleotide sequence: TGCGCCAGCAGCCCGTACAGGGGGGCCGGGGAGCTGTTTTTT. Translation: CASSPYRGAGELFF.

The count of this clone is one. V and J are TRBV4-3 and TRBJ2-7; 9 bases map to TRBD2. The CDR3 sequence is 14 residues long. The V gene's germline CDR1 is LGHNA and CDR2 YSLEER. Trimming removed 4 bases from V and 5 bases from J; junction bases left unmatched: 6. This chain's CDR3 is CASSPGLAGHEQYF. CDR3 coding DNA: TGCGCCAGCAGCCCGGGCCTAGCGGGACACGAGCAGTACTTC.

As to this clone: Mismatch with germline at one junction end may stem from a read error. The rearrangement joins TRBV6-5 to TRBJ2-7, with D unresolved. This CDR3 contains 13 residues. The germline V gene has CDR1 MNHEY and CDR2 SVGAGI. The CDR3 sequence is CASSYSARSEQCF. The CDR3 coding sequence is TGTGCCAGCAGTTACTCGGCCAGGTCCGAGCAGTGCTTC.

The CDR3 coding sequence is TGTGCCAGCATTAAACAGGGGGCATTCACTGAAGCTTTCTTT. Protein sequence: CASIKQGAFTEAFF. This chain joins TRBV2 and TRBJ1-1, with 9 bases aligning to TRBD1. J lost 4 bases, V lost 7 bases, and 7 bases had no gene match. This CDR3 comprises 14 residues. Germline-derived CDR1 and CDR2 are SNHLY and FYNNEI.

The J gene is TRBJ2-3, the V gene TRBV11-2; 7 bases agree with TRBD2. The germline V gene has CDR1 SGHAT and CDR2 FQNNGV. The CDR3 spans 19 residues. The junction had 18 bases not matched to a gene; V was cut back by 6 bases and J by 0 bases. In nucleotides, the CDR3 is TGTGCCAGCAGGCGGGGGAACTACCCGGACCTCATTAGCACAGATACGCAGTATTTT. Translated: CASRRGNYPDLISTDTQYF. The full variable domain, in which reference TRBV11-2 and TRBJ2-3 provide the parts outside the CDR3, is EAGVAQSPRYKIIEKRQSVAFWCNPISGHATLYWYQQILGQGPKLLIQFQNNGVVDDSQLPKDRFSAERLKGVDSTLKIQPAKLEDSAVYLCASRRGNYPDLISTDTQYFGPGTRLTVL.

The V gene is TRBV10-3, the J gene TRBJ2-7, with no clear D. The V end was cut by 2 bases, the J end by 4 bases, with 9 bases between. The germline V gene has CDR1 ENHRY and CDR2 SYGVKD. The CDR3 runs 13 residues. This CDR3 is CAISEGENYEQYF. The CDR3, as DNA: TGTGCCATCAGTGAGGGGGAAAATTACGAGCAGTACTTC.

The CDR3 here is CASSLVDANYGYTF. CDR3 DNA sequence: TGTGCCAGCAGCTTAGTGGACGCAAACTATGGCTACACCTTC. The rearrangement links TRBV11-2 to TRBJ1-2, with unresolved D. The CDR3 has 14 residues. The V gene lost 1 base and the J gene lost 2 bases, with 8 bases spanning the gap. Germline V gives CDR1 SGHAT, CDR2 FQNNGV. The whole variable domain, filled in from reference TRBV11-2 and TRBJ1-2, reads EAGVAQSPRYKIIEKRQSVAFWCNPISGHATLYWYQQILGQGPKLLIQFQNNGVVDDSQLPKDRFSAERLKGVDSTLKIQPAKLEDSAVYLCASSLVDANYGYTFGSGTRLTVV.

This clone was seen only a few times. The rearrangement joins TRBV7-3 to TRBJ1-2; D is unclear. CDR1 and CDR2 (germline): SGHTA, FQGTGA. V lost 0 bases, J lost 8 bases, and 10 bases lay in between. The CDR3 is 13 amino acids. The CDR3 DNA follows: TGTGCCAGCAGCTTAACCCTACGAGAGGGCTACACCTTC. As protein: CASSLTLREGYTF.

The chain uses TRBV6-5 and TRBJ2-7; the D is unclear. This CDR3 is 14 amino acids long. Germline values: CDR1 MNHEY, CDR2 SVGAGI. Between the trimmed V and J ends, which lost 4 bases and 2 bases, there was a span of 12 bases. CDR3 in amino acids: CASSSELETYEQYF. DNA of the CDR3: TGTGCCAGCAGTTCAGAACTCGAGACCTACGAGCAGTACTTC.

CDR3 sequence: CASSLGAGGPPKNIQYF. CDR3 bases: TGTGCCAGCAGCTTAGGAGCGGGGGGTCCCCCGAAAAACATTCAGTACTTC. This chain links TRBV7-2 with TRBJ2-4; 9 positions agree with TRBD2. The germline CDR1 and CDR2 sequences are SGHTA and FQGNSA. The ends lost 1 base at V and 4 bases at J; junction bases unmatched: 8. The length of the CDR3 is 17 residues.

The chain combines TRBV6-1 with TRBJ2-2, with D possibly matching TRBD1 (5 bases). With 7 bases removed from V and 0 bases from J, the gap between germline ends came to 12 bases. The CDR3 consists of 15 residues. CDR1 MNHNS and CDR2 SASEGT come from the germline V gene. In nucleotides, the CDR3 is TGTGCCAGCAATCGACAGACCGCGAACACCGGGGAGCTGTTTTTT. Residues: CASNRQTANTGELFF.

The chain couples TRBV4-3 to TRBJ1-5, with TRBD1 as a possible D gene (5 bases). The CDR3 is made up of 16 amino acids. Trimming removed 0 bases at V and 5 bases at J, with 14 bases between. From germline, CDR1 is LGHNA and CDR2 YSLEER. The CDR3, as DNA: TGCGCCAGCAGCCAAGATCTCGGGGGATGGGATCAGCCCCAGCATTTT. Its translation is CASSQDLGGWDQPQHF.

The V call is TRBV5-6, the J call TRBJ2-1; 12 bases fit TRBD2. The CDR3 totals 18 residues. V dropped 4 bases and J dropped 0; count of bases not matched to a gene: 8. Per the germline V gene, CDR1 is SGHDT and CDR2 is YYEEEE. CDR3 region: CASSRWGLAGSSYNEQFF. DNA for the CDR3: TGTGCCAGCAGCAGATGGGGACTAGCGGGTAGCTCCTACAATGAGCAGTTCTTC.

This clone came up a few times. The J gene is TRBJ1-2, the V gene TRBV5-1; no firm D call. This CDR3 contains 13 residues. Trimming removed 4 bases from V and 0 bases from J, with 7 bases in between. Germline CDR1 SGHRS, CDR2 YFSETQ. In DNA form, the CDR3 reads TGCGCCAGCAGCGTGGGAGCTAACTATGGCTACACCTTC. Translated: CASSVGANYGYTF.

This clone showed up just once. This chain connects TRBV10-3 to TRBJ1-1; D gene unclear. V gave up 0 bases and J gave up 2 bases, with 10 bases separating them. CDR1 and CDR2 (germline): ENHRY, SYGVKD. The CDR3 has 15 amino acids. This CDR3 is CAISESVGVNTEAFF. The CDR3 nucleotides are TGTGCCATCAGTGAGTCCGTCGGGGTTAACACTGAAGCTTTCTTT.

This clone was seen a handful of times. This chain's CDR3 is CASSITPNTGELFF. The CDR3 DNA reads TGTGCCAGTAGTATAACCCCGAACACCGGGGAGCTGTTTTTT. The rearrangement links TRBV19 to TRBJ2-2; unclear D gene. The CDR3 contains 14 residues. Germline CDR1 LNHDA, CDR2 SQIVND (reference sequence). V was shortened by 2 bases and J by 0 bases, with 4 bases between the two germline ends.

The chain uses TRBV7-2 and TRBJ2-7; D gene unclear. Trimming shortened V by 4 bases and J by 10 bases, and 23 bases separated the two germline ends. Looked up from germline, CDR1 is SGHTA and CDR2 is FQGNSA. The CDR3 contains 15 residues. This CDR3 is CASSSHQYDYGEQYF. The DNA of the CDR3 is TGTGCCAGCAGCTCCCATCAGTACGATTATGGCGAACAGTACTTC.

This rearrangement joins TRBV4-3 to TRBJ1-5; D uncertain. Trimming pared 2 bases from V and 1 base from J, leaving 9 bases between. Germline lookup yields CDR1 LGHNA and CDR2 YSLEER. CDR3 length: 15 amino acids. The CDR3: CASSQRVGSNQPQHF. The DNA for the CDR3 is TGCGCCAGCAGCCAACGGGTGGGGAGCAATCAGCCCCAGCATTTT.